The rows below give T cell receptor beta chains drawn from one sample of a study of Ad26.COV2.S vaccination and SARS-CoV-2 variants. The table came from immunoSEQ multiplex PCR; TCRdb's copy has only in-frame clones and leaves some out. The top ten hold more than 10% of the sample, which has 510,000 or so clones, roughly nine tenths seen once. This specimen consisted of peripheral blood, obtained in a trial of Ad26.COV2.S vaccine versus placebo. These TCRs come from a person between 18 and 59 years old who received the Ad26.COV2.S COVID-19 vaccine or a placebo. Both conserved end residues are part of each CDR3. A D gene is named only where the DNA matches it firmly. Only some rows state a clone size, as once, few, many or a class for expanded clones.

j_call | clone_size | d_call | cdr3_length | v_call | cdr3_aa | cdr3_nt
TRBJ2-1 | - | - | 18 | TRBV11-2 | CASSLSTGLGGGTNEQFF | TGTGCCAGCAGCTTATCGACGGGACTAGGAGGGGGCACCAATGAGCAGTTCTTC
TRBJ2-5 | - | - | 12 | TRBV4-1 | CASSQPTQTQYF | TGCGCCAGCAGCCAACCTACCCAGACCCAGTACTTC
TRBJ1-2 | - | - | 14 | TRBV19 | CASSMAATNYGYTF | TGTGCCAGTAGTATGGCAGCGACTAACTATGGCTACACCTTC
TRBJ1-1 | - | - | 16 | TRBV5-1 | CASSPNDLLMNTEAFF | TGCGCCAGCAGCCCAAATGATTTGCTAATGAACACTGAAGCTTTCTTT
TRBJ1-2 | once | - | 13 | TRBV5-6 | CASSSRGAYGYTF | TGTGCCAGCAGTTCCAGGGGTGCCTATGGCTACACCTTC
TRBJ2-7 | - | - | 12 | TRBV6-2/TRBV6-3 | CASSRTAYEQYF | TGTGCCAGCAGTAGGACAGCTTACGAGCAGTACTTC
TRBJ1-3 | - | - | 15 | TRBV28 | CASSLRGFTGNTIYF | TGTGCCAGCAGTTTAAGGGGTTTCACTGGAAACACCATATATTTT
TRBJ2-7 | - | - | 15 | TRBV29-1 | CSVVWTVGAGWEQYF | TGCAGCGTTGTTTGGACAGTGGGCGCCGGATGGGAGCAGTACTTC
TRBJ1-2 | - | - | 15 | TRBV15 | CATSRDVGANYGYTF | TGTGCCACCAGCAGAGATGTGGGGGCAAATTATGGCTACACCTTC
TRBJ2-1 | - | TRBD2 | 16 | TRBV5-4 | CASSLGLAGAFNEQFF | TGTGCCAGCAGCTTGGGACTAGCGGGAGCATTCAACGAGCAGTTCTTC
TRBJ1-1 | few | - | 15 | TRBV6-5 | CASSYSLTVNTEAFF | TGTGCCAGCAGTTACTCGCTAACAGTGAACACTGAAGCTTTCTTT
TRBJ2-1 | once | - | 12 | TRBV6-4 | CASSDRNNEQFF | TGTGCCAGCAGTGACAGAAACAATGAGCAGTTCTTC
TRBJ2-3 | - | TRBD1 | 17 | TRBV2 | CASSEQFGTGSPDTQYF | TGTGCCAGCAGTGAACAGTTTGGGACAGGGTCCCCAGATACGCAGTATTTT
TRBJ2-5 | few | TRBD1 | 16 | TRBV14 | CASSQTTGGWDETQYF | TGTGCCAGCAGCCAGACGACAGGGGGCTGGGATGAGACCCAGTACTTC
TRBJ2-4 | - | - | 16 | TRBV19 | CASSPMAGGVKNIQYF | TGTGCCAGTAGTCCCATGGCGGGTGGGGTCAAAAACATTCAGTACTTC
TRBJ1-2 | - | - | 14 | TRBV5-1 | CASSLEGFNYGYTF | TGCGCCAGCAGCTTGGAGGGGTTTAACTATGGCTACACCTTC
TRBJ2-6 | - | TRBD1 | 15 | TRBV6-5 | CASSSTGGGANVLTF | TGTGCCAGCAGTTCGACAGGGGGTGGGGCCAACGTCCTGACTTTC
TRBJ1-3 | - | - | 16 | TRBV5-5 | CASSGGRSRGGNTIYF | TGTGCCAGCAGCGGTGGAAGGAGTAGGGGTGGAAACACCATATATTTT
TRBJ2-3 | - | - | 13 | TRBV6-5 | CASSSTHTDTQYF | TGTGCCAGCAGTTCCACACACACAGATACGCAGTATTTT
TRBJ1-4 | - | - | 14 | TRBV3-1/TRBV3-2 | CASSQGGVAEKLFF | TGTGCCAGCAGCCAAGGAGGGGTAGCTGAAAAACTGTTTTTT
TRBJ1-4 | once | - | 14 | TRBV9 | CASSVTQEGEKLFF | TGTGCCAGCAGCGTTACCCAGGAGGGTGAAAAACTGTTTTTT
TRBJ1-3 | - | TRBD1 | 15 | TRBV7-9 | CAHEPGTVSGNTIYF | TGTGCCCATGAGCCCGGGACAGTCTCTGGAAACACCATATATTTT
TRBJ2-1 | - | TRBD2 | 15 | TRBV27 | CASSFSGSYDNEQFF | TGTGCCAGCAGTTTTAGCGGGAGTTACGACAATGAGCAGTTCTTC
TRBJ2-5 | - | TRBD2 | 15 | TRBV30 | CAWSAAGGSQETQYF | TGTGCCTGGAGTGCAGCGGGAGGGTCCCAAGAGACCCAGTACTTC
TRBJ2-7 | - | - | 13 | TRBV19 | CASTRQGTYEQYF | TGTGCCAGTACCAGACAAGGGACCTACGAGCAGTACTTC
TRBJ1-2 | once | - | 14 | TRBV19 | CASSIAGTDYGYTF | TGTGCCAGTAGTATAGCGGGTACGGACTATGGCTACACCTTC
TRBJ1-1 | - | - | 15 | TRBV28 | CASRLTGPGGTEAFF | TGTGCCAGCAGATTGACAGGACCCGGCGGCACTGAAGCTTTCTTT